The next 3 T cell receptor beta chains were all read from a single sample in a study of blood T cells in healthy people across ages. Primed by a sample-barcoded 5' primer and a J-beta primer mix, a second PCR proceeded for roughly 7 to 11 cycles. TCRdb reanalysed the 5' RACE reads using MiXCR and keeps one entry per CDR3 protein. Of a few hundred thousand distinct CDR3 sequences in the sample, about 55% were seen once. Sequenced input: blood. These TCRs come from a man between 60 and 70 years old in good health.

The sample holds a few counts of this clonotype. V gene TRBV7-2 combines with J gene TRBJ2-7; 8 bases align to TRBD2. J was trimmed by 5 bases and V by 10 bases; bases with no gene match: 16. CDR1 is SGHTA, CDR2 FQGNSA, per germline. The CDR3 spans 15 residues. CDR3 in amino acids: CAIKRTGGPWDEQYF. DNA for the CDR3: TGTGCCATCAAACGGACGGGAGGGCCCTGGGACGAGCAGTACTTC. Combining the CDR3 with reference TRBV7-2 and TRBJ2-7 gives the whole variable domain GAGVSQSPSNKVTEKGKDVELRCDPISGHTALYWYRQSLGQGLEFLIYFQGNSAPDKSGLPSDRFSAERTGGSVSTLTIQRTQQEDSAVYLCAIKRTGGPWDEQYFGPGTRLTVT.

The gene calls are TRBV29-1 and TRBJ2-6, with TRBD1 as a possible D gene (5 bases). Trimming stripped 4 bases from V and 2 bases from J, with 12 bases between. Germline CDR1 SQVTM, CDR2 ANQGSEA. The CDR3 runs to 15 residues. The CDR3 DNA reads TGCAGCGTTGGAGGTGGGGCGCCTGGGGCCAACGTCCTGACTTTC. Its protein is CSVGGGAPGANVLTF.

The chain has TRBV6-1 and TRBJ2-3; perhaps TRBD2 as D (6 bases). From germline, CDR1 is MNHNS and CDR2 SASEGT. Trimming took 3 bases from V and 5 from J, leaving 15 bases between them. This CDR3 comprises 15 residues. The DNA for the CDR3 is TGTGCCAGCAGTGAGGGGGGACTCAACGAAGATACGCAGTATTTT. Its translation: CASSEGGLNEDTQYF.